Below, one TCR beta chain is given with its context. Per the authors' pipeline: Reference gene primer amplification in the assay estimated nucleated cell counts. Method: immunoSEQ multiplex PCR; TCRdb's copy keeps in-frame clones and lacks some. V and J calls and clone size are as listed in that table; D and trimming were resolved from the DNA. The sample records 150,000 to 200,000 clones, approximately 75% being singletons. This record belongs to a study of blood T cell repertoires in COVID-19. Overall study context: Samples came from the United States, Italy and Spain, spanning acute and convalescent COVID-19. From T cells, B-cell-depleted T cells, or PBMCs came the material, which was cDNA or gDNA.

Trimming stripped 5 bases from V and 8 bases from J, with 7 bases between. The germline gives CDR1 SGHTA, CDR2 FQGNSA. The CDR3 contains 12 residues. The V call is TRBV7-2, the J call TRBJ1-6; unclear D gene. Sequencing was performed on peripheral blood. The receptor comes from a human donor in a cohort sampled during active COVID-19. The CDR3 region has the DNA TGTGCCAGCAGCCCACGGTATTCACCCCTCCACTTT. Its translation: CASSPRYSPLHF. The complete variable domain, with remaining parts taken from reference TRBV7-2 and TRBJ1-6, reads GAGVSQSPSNKVTEKGKDVELRCDPISGHTALYWYRQSLGQGLEFLIYFQGNSAPDKSGLPSDRFSAERTGGSVSTLTIQRTQQEDSAVYLCASSPRYSPLHFGNGTRLTVT.